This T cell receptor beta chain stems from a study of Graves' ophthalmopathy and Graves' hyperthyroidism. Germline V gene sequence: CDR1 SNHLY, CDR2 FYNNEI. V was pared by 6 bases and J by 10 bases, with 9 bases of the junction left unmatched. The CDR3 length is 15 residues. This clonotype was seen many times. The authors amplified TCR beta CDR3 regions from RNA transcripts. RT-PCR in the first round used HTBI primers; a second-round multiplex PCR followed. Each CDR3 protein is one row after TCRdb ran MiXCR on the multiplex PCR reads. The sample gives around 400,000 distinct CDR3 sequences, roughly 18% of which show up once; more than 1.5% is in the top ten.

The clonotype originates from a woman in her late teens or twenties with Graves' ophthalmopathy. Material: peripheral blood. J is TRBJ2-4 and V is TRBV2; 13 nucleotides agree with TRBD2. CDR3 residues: CASSSGLAGAVIQYF. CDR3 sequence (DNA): TGTGCCAGCAGCTCCGGACTAGCGGGGGCGGTAATTCAGTACTTC.